These 21 T cell receptor beta chains came from one sample sequenced in a study of cytomegalovirus exposure and HLA in healthy donors. PCR was performed using 60 Vbeta and 13 Jbeta primers. The repertoire was sequenced with immunoSEQ multiplex PCR; TCRdb's copy has only in-frame clones and lacks some. This sample carries 100,000 to 150,000 clones, approximately 80% of them seen once, and the ten largest clones take roughly 13%. The sample taken for sequencing was PBMCs. Source of these receptors: a middle-aged woman in good health and CMV-seropositive.

The chain uses TRBV7-8 and TRBJ1-1; D not resolved. Per the germline V gene, CDR1 is SGHVS and CDR2 is FQNEAQ. CDR3 length: 18 residues. The ends were cut back, 5 bases at V and 1 base at J, with 23 bases in the middle. CDR3 DNA sequence: TGTGCCAGCAGCAAAAGACCGCGGGATCCGGTGGCGAACACTGAAGCTTTCTTT. Encoded protein: CASSKRPRDPVANTEAFF.

The V gene is TRBV5-1, the J gene TRBJ2-1; a weak D match, TRBD2 (5 bases). The CDR3 length is 14 residues. With 0 bases removed from V and 7 bases from J, the gap between germline ends came to 11 bases. Germline V CDR1 and CDR2: SGHRS, YFSETQ. The CDR3 region has the DNA TGCGCCAGCAGCTTGGCCCTAGCTGGGAATGAGCAGTTCTTC. As protein: CASSLALAGNEQFF.

The DNA of the CDR3 is TGTGCCAGCAGCCCAGACCTTCTAGCGGGGGCGGATACGCAGTATTTT. This translates into CASSPDLLAGADTQYF. The chain has TRBV7-2 and TRBJ2-3; 10 bases align to TRBD2. V shed 5 bases and J 6 bases; nucleotides not matched to a gene: 11. The germline gives CDR1 SGHTA, CDR2 FQGNSA. CDR3 length: 16 amino acids. The whole variable domain, remainder taken from reference TRBV7-2 and TRBJ2-3, is GAGVSQSPSNKVTEKGKDVELRCDPISGHTALYWYRQSLGQGLEFLIYFQGNSAPDKSGLPSDRFSAERTGGSVSTLTIQRTQQEDSAVYLCASSPDLLAGADTQYFGPGTRLTVL.

This clone appeared a few times. This chain uses TRBV7-2 with TRBJ2-7, with 10 bases matching TRBD2. Losses at the gene ends were 5 bases for V and 7 bases for J; bases not matched to a gene: 11. This CDR3 comprises 15 residues. Germline lookup yields CDR1 SGHTA and CDR2 FQGNSA. The CDR3 here is CASSRGGLAIQEQYF. CDR3 nucleotides: TGTGCCAGCAGCCGAGGGGGACTAGCGATTCAAGAGCAGTACTTC. Filled out from reference TRBV7-2 and TRBJ2-7, the complete variable domain reads GAGVSQSPSNKVTEKGKDVELRCDPISGHTALYWYRQSLGQGLEFLIYFQGNSAPDKSGLPSDRFSAERTGGSVSTLTIQRTQQEDSAVYLCASSRGGLAIQEQYFGPGTRLTVT.

This clone was recorded only once. The genes are TRBV7-9 and TRBJ2-7; tentatively, D is TRBD2 (6 bases). The CDR3 loop spans 14 amino acids. CDR1 is SEHNR and CDR2 is FQNEAQ in the germline V gene (reference sequence). V was trimmed by 7 bases and J by 5 bases, leaving 18 bases between them. The DNA for the CDR3 is TGTGCCAGCACTTTTTCCGGACTACCCAACGAGCAGTACTTC. This sequence encodes CASTFSGLPNEQYF. Together with reference TRBV7-9 and TRBJ2-7, the CDR3 gives the full variable domain: DTGVSQNPRHKITKRGQNVTFRCDPISEHNRLYWYRQTLGQGPEFLTYFQNEAQLEKSRLLSDRFSAERPKGSFSTLEIQRTEQGDSAMYLCASTFSGLPNEQYFGPGTRLTVT.

Written as DNA, the CDR3 is TGTGCCAGCAGTCGGACAGGGGTGAAGGAGACCCAGTACTTC. Protein: CASSRTGVKETQYF. The chain employs TRBV28 and TRBJ2-5, with 9 nucleotides matching TRBD1. Germline V gives CDR1 MDHEN, CDR2 SYDVKM. The CDR3 has 14 amino acids. With 5 bases clipped from V and 5 bases from J, the junction kept 6 bases outside the gene matches.

The CDR3 loop reads CASSGGLAVSYEQYF. The CDR3 DNA sequence: TGTGCCAGCAGCGGGGGACTAGCGGTATCCTACGAGCAGTACTTC. This sequence joins TRBV5-4 and TRBJ2-7, with 11 bases identical to TRBD2. Germline CDR1 and CDR2: SGHNT and YYREEE (reference sequence). The CDR3 runs 15 residues. The V gene end was trimmed by 4 bases and the J gene end by 1 base; junction bases not matched to a gene: 4.

This chain joins TRBV5-1 and TRBJ2-1, with D maybe TRBD2 (6 bases). Germline CDR1 SGHRS, CDR2 YFSETQ. This CDR3 has 16 residues. Trimming took 0 bases from V and 0 from J, leaving 10 bases between them. The CDR3 DNA follows: TGCGCCAGCAGCTTGGAGGGGAGGAGCTCCTACAATGAGCAGTTCTTC. As protein: CASSLEGRSSYNEQFF. The whole variable domain, filled in from reference TRBV5-1 and TRBJ2-1, reads KAGVTQTPRYLIKTRGQQVTLSCSPISGHRSVSWYQQTPGQGLQFLFEYFSETQRNKGNFPGRFSGRQFSNSRSEMNVSTLELGDSALYLCASSLEGRSSYNEQFFGPGTRLTVL.

This clone showed up just a few times. For the CDR3, the DNA is TGTGCCAGTAGTATAGTGACCCTAGCCCACACCGGGGAGCTGTTTTTT. Protein sequence: CASSIVTLAHTGELFF. This sequence joins TRBV19 and TRBJ2-2; possibly TRBD2 for D (5 bases). The CDR3 sequence is 16 residues long. The V gene's germline CDR1 is LNHDA and CDR2 SQIVND (reference sequence). Trimming shortened V by 1 base and J by 3 bases, and 12 bases separated the two germline ends.

The chain employs TRBV7-2 and TRBJ2-4; 8 bases are shared with TRBD1. This CDR3 contains 15 residues. Germline loops: CDR1 SGHTA, CDR2 FQGNSA. Losses at the gene ends were 5 bases for V and 4 bases for J; bases not matched to a gene: 7. This chain's CDR3 is CASSPQTGVKNIQYF. DNA for the CDR3: TGTGCCAGCAGCCCCCAGACAGGGGTAAAAAACATTCAGTACTTC.

This clone was counted a few times. The CDR3 DNA sequence: TGTGCCAGCAGTGATCACACCGCTGATACGCAGTATTTT. Amino acid sequence: CASSDHTADTQYF. This chain joins TRBV6-1 and TRBJ2-3; no definite D call. V was shortened by 3 bases and J by 6 bases, with 10 bases between the two germline ends. This CDR3 comprises 13 residues. Germline V CDR1 and CDR2: MNHNS, SASEGT.

This chain uses TRBV19 with TRBJ2-2; perhaps TRBD1 as D (6 bases). Germline V gene sequence: CDR1 LNHDA, CDR2 SQIVND (reference sequence). Deletions cut 5 bases from V and 6 bases from J, with 19 bases between. The CDR3 consists of 16 residues. CDR3 sequence reads: CASSPTTGIGPGELFF. CDR3 sequence (DNA): TGTGCCAGTAGTCCAACGACAGGAATCGGTCCCGGGGAGCTGTTTTTT.

With regard to this clone: Other nucleotide sequences from this sample produce the same CDR3. The chain is built from TRBV28 and TRBJ1-1; D ambiguous. Germline CDR1 and CDR2: MDHEN and SYDVKM. The CDR3 has 14 residues. V lost 6 bases to trimming and J lost 0 bases, with 11 bases between them. CDR3: CASSRPGLNTEAFF. The DNA of the CDR3 is TGTGCCAGCAGCCGCCCAGGATTGAACACTGAAGCTTTCTTT.

This clone was picked up many times. The V and J genes are TRBV5-4 and TRBJ1-2; possibly TRBD1 for D (5 bases). V lost 4 bases to trimming and J lost 2 bases, with 12 bases between them. CDR1 is SGHNT, CDR2 YYREEE, per germline (reference sequence). This CDR3 has 14 amino acids. The CDR3 DNA is TGTGCCAGCAGCCCGGGGGTAGACAACTATGGCTACACCTTC. It encodes CASSPGVDNYGYTF.

The chain employs TRBV30 and TRBJ2-2; no clear D gene. The germline V gene has CDR1 GTSNPN and CDR2 SVGIG (reference sequence). The CDR3 loop spans 12 amino acids. Trimming stripped 3 bases from V and 3 bases from J, with 5 bases between. CDR3 sequence: CAWSVYTGELFF. The CDR3, as DNA: TGTGCCTGGAGCGTGTACACCGGGGAGCTGTTTTTT.

The genes are TRBV19 and TRBJ1-5, with no clear D. The length of the CDR3 is 14 residues. The germline CDR1 and CDR2 sequences are LNHDA and SQIVND (reference sequence). V lost 2 bases and J 0 bases, leaving 5 bases between the germline ends. The chain's CDR3 is CASSITSSNQPQHF. CDR3 in DNA: TGTGCCAGTAGTATAACGAGTAGCAATCAGCCCCAGCATTTT.

This CDR3 is CASSLNFAYHNEQFF. Here the CDR3 DNA reads TGTGCCAGCAGCTTAAACTTCGCGTACCACAATGAGCAGTTCTTC. The J gene is TRBJ2-1, the V gene TRBV7-9; D is unresolved. CDR1 SEHNR and CDR2 FQNEAQ come from the germline V gene (reference sequence). The CDR3 spans 15 residues. V dropped 2 bases and J dropped 5 bases, with 13 bases sitting between them.

This clone is labeled medium-sized. The chain employs TRBV5-1 and TRBJ1-1; no reliable D call. V was cut by 0 bases and J by 1 base, with 7 bases left in between. Germline V CDR1 and CDR2: SGHRS, YFSETQ. The CDR3 has 14 amino acids. The chain's CDR3 is CASSLVGKNTEAFF. CDR3 nucleotide sequence: TGCGCCAGCAGCTTGGTCGGGAAGAACACTGAAGCTTTCTTT.

The gene calls are TRBV6-1 and TRBJ1-1; weak D call: TRBD1 (6 bases). The CDR3 consists of 14 residues. From germline, CDR1 is MNHNS and CDR2 SASEGT. V lost 6 bases, J lost 0 bases, and 11 bases lay in between. CDR3 sequence (DNA): TGTGCCAGCAGGACAGGAGGTATGAACACTGAAGCTTTCTTT. It yields the protein CASRTGGMNTEAFF.

The rearrangement links TRBV5-1 to TRBJ1-2, with 9 positions matching TRBD1. V was clipped by 5 bases and J by 5 bases; unmatched bases: 7. Germline V gene data show CDR1 as SGHRS and CDR2 as YFSETQ. The CDR3 is 14 amino acids. The CDR3 loop is CASRLGQGGYGYTF. As DNA, the CDR3 is TGCGCCAGCAGACTGGGACAGGGCGGGTATGGCTACACCTTC.

The chain recombines TRBV30 with TRBJ1-1; no clear D. With 0 bases removed from V and 4 bases from J, the gap between germline ends came to 9 bases. The germline CDR1 and CDR2 sequences are GTSNPN and SVGIG (reference sequence). This CDR3 comprises 13 residues. DNA of the CDR3: TGTGCCTGGAGTGTAAGCCGATTCACTGAAGCTTTCTTT. It specifies CAWSVSRFTEAFF.